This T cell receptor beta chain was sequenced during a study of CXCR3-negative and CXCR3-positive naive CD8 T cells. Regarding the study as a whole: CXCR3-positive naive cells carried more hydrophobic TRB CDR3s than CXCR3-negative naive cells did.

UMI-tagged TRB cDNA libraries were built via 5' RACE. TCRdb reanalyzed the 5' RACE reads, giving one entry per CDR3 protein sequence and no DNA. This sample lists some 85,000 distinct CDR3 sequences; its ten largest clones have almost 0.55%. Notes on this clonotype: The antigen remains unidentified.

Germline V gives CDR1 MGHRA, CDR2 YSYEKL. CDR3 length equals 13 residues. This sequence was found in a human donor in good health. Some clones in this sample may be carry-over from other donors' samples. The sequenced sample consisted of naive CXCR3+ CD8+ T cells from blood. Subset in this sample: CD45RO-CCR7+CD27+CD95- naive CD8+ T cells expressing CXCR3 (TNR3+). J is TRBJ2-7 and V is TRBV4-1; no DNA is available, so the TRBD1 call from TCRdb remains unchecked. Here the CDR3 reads CASSQWTGREQYF.